What follows describes a single TCR beta chain. Its antigen is not known. This sample stems from a study of cytomegalovirus exposure and HLA in healthy donors. The study, taken as a whole, reports: An analysis done earlier found most TCR beta V segments productive about 87% or about 30% of the time. Reports state that TCR beta sequences accurately predicted most subjects' HLA-A and HLA-B alleles. Associated with cytomegalovirus, according to the listing, were 150 to 200 TCR beta chains.

The PCR made use of 60 Vbeta and 13 Jbeta primers. Here immunoSEQ multiplex PCR was the method, and the copy in TCRdb shows in-frame clones only, minus some. The profile covers about 90,000 clones, with roughly 60% appearing a single time and 20% to 25% taken by the ten largest. CDR3 length equals 16 residues. Per germline, CDR1 SGHRS and CDR2 YFSETQ. After removal of 0 bases from V and 7 bases from J, the junction contained 8 bases not matched to a gene. Sequenced sample: PBMCs. The sequence was obtained from a woman in her 50s in good health and CMV-seropositive. The chain couples TRBV5-1 to TRBJ2-1; 9 positions agree with TRBD2. This chain's CDR3 is CASSLGRGGRGNEQFF. As DNA, the CDR3 is TGCGCCAGCAGCTTGGGGCGGGGGGGCCGGGGGAATGAGCAGTTCTTC.